The entry below gives a single T cell receptor (beta chain) sequence along with its context. The data belong to a study of blood T cell repertoires in COVID-19. J gave up 7 bases and V 6 bases, and 11 bases lay outside the gene matches. Germline CDR1 and CDR2: MNHEY and SVGAGI. This CDR3 is 15 amino acids long. Measured with immunoSEQ multiplex PCR; TCRdb has only the in-frame clones, and not every one. Counted here are 260,000 or so clones, 84% occurring once; the ten biggest clones make up 8% to 9.5%. The V and J genes are TRBV6-5 and TRBJ1-5; 8 bases are shared with TRBD1. Sequenced material: peripheral blood. The clonotype originates from a human donor in a cohort sampled during active COVID-19. This CDR3 reads CASRPDRGFRQPQHF. The CDR3 DNA follows: TGTGCCAGCAGACCCGACAGGGGTTTTCGACAGCCCCAGCATTTT.